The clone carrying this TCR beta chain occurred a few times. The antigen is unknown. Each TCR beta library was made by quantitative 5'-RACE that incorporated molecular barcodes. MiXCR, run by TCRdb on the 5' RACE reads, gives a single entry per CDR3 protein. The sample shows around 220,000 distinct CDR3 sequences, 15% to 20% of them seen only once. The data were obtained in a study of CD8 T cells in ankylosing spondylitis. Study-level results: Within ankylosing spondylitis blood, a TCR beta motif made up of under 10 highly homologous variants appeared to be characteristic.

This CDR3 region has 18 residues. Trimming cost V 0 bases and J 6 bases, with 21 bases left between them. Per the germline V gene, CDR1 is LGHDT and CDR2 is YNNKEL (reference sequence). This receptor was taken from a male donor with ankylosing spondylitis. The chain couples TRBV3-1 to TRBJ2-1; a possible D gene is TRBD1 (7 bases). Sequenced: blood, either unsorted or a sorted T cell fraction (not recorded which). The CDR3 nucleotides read TGTGCCAGCAGCCAAGACTATGAGGGGGCGGGAAAGGGCAATGAGCAGTTCTTC. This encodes CASSQDYEGAGKGNEQFF.